This TCR beta chain was observed in a study of blood T cell repertoires in COVID-19. At the level of the study: T cells, B-cell-depleted T cells, or PBMCs provided the cDNA or gDNA that served as material.

The length of the CDR3 is 14 residues. Per the germline V gene, CDR1 is MDHEN and CDR2 is SYDVKM. Trimming stripped 5 bases from V and 4 bases from J, with 14 bases between. Original analysis: Cell counts per sample came from amplifying reference gene primers. TCRdb's copy holds only in-frame clones and misses some; the assay was immunoSEQ multiplex PCR. V and J calls and clone size are those listed in that table; D and trimming were worked out from the DNA. The sample shows 350,000 or so clones, roughly 87% of them seen only once. The TCR comes from a woman aged 60-75 years with COVID-19, enrolled during active disease. Specimen: peripheral blood. The rearrangement joins TRBV28 to TRBJ1-1, with a weak D call TRBD1 (6 bases). In DNA form, the CDR3 reads TGTGCCAGCAGTCCACAGGGCCCTGGCACTGAAGCTTTCTTT. Its translation: CASSPQGPGTEAFF. The whole variable domain, filled in from reference TRBV28 and TRBJ1-1, reads DVKVTQSSRYLVKRTGEKVFLECVQDMDHENMFWYRQDPGLGLRLIYFSYDVKMKEKGDIPEGYSVSREKKERFSLILESASTNQTSMYLCASSPQGPGTEAFFGQGTRLTVV.